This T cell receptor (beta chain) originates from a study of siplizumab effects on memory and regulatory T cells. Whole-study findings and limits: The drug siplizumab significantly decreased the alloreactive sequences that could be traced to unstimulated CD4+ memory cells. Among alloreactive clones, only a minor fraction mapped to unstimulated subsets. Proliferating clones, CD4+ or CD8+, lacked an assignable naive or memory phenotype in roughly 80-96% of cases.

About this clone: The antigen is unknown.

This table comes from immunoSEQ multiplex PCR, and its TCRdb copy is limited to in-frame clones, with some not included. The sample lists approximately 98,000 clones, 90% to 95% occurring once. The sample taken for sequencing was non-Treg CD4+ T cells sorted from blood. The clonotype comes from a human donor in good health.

The CDR3 coding sequence is TGTGCCACCAGCAGGGACAGGGCGAACTATGGCTACACCTTC. Its protein is CATSRDRANYGYTF. V and J are TRBV15 and TRBJ1-2; 8 bases are shared with TRBD1. The germline gives CDR1 LNHNV, CDR2 YYDKDF (reference sequence). The junction had 2 bases not matched to a gene; V was cut back by 3 bases and J by 2 bases. This CDR3 has 14 amino acids.